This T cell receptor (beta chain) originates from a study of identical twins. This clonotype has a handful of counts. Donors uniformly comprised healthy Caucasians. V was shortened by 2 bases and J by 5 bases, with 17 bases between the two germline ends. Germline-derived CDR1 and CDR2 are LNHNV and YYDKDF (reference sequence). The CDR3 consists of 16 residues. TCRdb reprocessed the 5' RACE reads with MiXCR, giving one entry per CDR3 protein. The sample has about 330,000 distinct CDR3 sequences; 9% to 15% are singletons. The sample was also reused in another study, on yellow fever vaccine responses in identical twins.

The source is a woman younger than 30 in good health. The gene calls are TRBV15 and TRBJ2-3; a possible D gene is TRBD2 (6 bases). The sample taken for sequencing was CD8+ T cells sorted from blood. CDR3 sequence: CATSRPASARGDTQYF. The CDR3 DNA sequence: TGTGCCACCAGCAGACCCGCTAGCGCCCGGGGAGATACGCAGTATTTT.